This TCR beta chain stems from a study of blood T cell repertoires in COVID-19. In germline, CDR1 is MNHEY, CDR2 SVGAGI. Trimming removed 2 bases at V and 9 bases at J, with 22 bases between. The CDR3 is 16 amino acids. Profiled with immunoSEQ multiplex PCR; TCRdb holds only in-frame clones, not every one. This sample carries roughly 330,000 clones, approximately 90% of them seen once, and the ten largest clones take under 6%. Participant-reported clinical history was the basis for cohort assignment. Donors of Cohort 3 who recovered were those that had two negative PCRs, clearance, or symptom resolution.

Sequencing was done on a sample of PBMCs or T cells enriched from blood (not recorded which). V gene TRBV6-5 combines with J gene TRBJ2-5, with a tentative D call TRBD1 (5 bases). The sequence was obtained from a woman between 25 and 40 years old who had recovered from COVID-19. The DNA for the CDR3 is TGTGCCAGCAGTTACACTCCCGGGCTCTCTCAAGGGGCCCAGTACTTC. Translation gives CASSYTPGLSQGAQYF.